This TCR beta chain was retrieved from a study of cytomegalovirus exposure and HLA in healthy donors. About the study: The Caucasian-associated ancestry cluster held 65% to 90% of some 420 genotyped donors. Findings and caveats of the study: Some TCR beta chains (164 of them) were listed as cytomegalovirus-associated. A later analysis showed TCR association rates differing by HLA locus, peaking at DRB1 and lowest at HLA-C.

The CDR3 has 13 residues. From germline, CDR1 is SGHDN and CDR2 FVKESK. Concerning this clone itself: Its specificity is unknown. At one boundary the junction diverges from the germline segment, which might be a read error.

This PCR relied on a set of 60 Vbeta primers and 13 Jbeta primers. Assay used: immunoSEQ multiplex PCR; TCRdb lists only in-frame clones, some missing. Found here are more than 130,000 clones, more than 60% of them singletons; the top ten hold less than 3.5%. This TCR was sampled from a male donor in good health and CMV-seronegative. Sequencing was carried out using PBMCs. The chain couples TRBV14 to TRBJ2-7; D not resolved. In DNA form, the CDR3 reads TGTGCCAGCAGCCAAGTACACGGTTACCCCTTGGAGTTC. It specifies CASSQVHGYPLEF.